The 2 T cell receptor beta chains below were found in one sample sequenced in a study of graft-versus-host responses after intestinal transplantation. No antigen has been assigned to these receptors. The assay was immunoSEQ multiplex PCR, and TCRdb's table has in-frame clones only and misses some. The data show more than 95,000 clones, 90% to 95% seen once. The sequencing used unstimulated CD8+ T cells sorted from spleen or lymph node cells, collected before intestinal transplant. The receptor set was obtained from a human donor who received an intestinal transplant.

The rearrangement links TRBV29-1 to TRBJ1-5, with 8 positions matching TRBD1. Germline V gene lookup returns CDR1 SQVTM and CDR2 ANQGSEA. This CDR3 region has 13 residues. V shed 4 bases and J 6 bases; nucleotides not matched to a gene: 5. The CDR3 here is CSVVTGDAQPQHF. Here the CDR3 DNA reads TGCAGCGTTGTGACAGGGGACGCTCAGCCCCAGCATTTT.

The rearrangement uses TRBV9 and TRBJ1-5; unclear D gene. The V gene's germline CDR1 is SGDLS and CDR2 YYNGEE. The CDR3 runs 17 residues. The germline V and J ends were trimmed by 4 bases and 0 bases, with 17 bases remaining between them. DNA for the CDR3: TGTGCCAGCAGCCCAGACCCTGGACCTTATAGCAATCAGCCCCAGCATTTT. Amino acids: CASSPDPGPYSNQPQHF.